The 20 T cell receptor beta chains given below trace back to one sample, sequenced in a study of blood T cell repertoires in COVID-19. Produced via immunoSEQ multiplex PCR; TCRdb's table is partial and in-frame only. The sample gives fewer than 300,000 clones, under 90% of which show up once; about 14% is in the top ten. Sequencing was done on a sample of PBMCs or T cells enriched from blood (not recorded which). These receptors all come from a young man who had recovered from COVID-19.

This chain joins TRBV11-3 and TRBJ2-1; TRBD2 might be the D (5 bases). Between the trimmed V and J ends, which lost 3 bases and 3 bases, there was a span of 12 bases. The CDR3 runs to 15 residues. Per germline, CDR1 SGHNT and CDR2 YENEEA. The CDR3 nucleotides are TGTGCCAGCAGCTTGGACTCCGACTACTACAATGAGCAGTTCTTC. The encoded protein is CASSLDSDYYNEQFF.

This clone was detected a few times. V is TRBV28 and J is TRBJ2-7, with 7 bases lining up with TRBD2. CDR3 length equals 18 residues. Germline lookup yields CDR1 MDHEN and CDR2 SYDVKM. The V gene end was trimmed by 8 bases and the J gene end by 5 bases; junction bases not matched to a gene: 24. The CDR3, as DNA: TGTGCCAGCGTCGGAGGGGAGGGCATTTGGAGTCCGGACCACGAGCAGTACTTC. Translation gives CASVGGEGIWSPDHEQYF.

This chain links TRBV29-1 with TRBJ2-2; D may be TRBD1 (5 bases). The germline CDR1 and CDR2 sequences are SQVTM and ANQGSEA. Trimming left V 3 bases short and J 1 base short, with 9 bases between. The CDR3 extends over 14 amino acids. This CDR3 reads CSVENTGNTGELFF. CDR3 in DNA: TGCAGCGTTGAGAATACAGGGAACACCGGGGAGCTGTTTTTT.

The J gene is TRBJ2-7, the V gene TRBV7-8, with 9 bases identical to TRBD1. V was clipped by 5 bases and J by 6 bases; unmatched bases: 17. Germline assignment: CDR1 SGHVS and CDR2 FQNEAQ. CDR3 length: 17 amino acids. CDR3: CASSPGAGQGLYGEQYF. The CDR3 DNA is TGTGCCAGCAGCCCAGGGGCGGGACAGGGTCTTTACGGCGAGCAGTACTTC.

The CDR3 region is CASSLYGRQETQYF. The CDR3 DNA reads TGTGCCAGCAGTTTATATGGCAGGCAGGAGACCCAGTACTTC. The genes are TRBV28 and TRBJ2-5; D remains unclear. This CDR3 is 14 amino acids long. V shed 1 base and J shed 5 bases, with 11 bases lying between them. Germline values: CDR1 MDHEN, CDR2 SYDVKM.

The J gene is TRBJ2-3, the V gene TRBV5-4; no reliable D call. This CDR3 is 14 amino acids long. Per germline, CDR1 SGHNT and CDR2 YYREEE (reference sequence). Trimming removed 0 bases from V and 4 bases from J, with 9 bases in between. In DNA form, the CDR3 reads TGTGCCAGCAGCTTGGAGTTAGACTCAGATACGCAGTATTTT. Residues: CASSLELDSDTQYF. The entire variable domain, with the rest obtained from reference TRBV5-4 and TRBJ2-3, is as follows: ETGVTQSPTHLIKTRGQQVTLRCSSQSGHNTVSWYQQALGQGPQFIFQYYREEENGRGNFPPRFSGLQFPNYSSELNVNALELDDSALYLCASSLELDSDTQYFGPGTRLTVL.

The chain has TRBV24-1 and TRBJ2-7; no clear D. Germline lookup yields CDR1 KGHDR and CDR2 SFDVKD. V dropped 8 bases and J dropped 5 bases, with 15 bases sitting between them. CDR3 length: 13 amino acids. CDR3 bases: TGTGCCACCACCGATTCCTTGAGCGACGAGCAGTACTTC. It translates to CATTDSLSDEQYF.

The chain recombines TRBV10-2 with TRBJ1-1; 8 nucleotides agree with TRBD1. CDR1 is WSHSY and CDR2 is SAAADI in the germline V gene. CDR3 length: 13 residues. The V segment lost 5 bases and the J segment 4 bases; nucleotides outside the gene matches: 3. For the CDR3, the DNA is TGCGCCAGCAGTTACACAGGGGGCACTGAAGCTTTCTTT. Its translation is CASSYTGGTEAFF.

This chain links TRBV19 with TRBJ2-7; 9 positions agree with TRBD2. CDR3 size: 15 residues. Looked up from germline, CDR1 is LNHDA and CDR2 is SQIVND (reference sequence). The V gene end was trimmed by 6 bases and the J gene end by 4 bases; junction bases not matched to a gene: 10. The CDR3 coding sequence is TGTGCCAGTAGCCAATTGCCTAGCGGGACTTACGAGCAGTACTTC. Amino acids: CASSQLPSGTYEQYF.

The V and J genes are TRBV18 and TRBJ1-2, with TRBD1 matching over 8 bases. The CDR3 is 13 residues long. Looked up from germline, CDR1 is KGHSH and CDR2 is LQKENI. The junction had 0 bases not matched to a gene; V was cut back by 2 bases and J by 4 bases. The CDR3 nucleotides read TGTGCCAGCTCACCAACAGGGGGCTATGGCTACACCTTC. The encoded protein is CASSPTGGYGYTF.

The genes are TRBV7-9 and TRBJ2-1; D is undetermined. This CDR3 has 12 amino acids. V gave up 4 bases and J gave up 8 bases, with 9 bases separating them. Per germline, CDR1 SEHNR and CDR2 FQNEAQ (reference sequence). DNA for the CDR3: TGTGCCAGCAGCTATCGGGTTGATGAGCAGTTCTTC. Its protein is CASSYRVDEQFF.

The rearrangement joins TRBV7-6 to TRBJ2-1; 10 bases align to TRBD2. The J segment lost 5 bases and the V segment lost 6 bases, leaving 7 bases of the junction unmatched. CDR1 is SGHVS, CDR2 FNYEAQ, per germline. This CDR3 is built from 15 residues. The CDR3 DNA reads TGTGCCAGCAGACAGGGTGGGACTAGCGACAATGAGCAGTTCTTC. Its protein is CASRQGGTSDNEQFF.

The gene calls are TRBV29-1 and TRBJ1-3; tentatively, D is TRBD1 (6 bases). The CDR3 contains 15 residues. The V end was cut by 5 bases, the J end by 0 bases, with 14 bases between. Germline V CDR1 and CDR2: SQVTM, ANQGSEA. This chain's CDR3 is CSVREQGFSGNTIYF. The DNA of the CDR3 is TGCAGCGTTCGAGAACAGGGATTCTCTGGAAACACCATATATTTT.

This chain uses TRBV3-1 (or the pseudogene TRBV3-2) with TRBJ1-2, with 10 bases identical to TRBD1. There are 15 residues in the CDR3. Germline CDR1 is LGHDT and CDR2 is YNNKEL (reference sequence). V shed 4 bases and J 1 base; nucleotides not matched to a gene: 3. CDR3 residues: CASSPGQGINYGYTF. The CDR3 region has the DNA TGTGCCAGCAGCCCGGGACAGGGGATTAACTATGGCTACACCTTC.

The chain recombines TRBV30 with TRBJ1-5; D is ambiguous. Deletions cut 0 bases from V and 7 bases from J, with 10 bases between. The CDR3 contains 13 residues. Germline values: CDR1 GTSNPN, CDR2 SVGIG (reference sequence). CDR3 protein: CAWSVSVGQPQHF. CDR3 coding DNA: TGTGCCTGGAGTGTAAGCGTCGGACAGCCCCAGCATTTT.

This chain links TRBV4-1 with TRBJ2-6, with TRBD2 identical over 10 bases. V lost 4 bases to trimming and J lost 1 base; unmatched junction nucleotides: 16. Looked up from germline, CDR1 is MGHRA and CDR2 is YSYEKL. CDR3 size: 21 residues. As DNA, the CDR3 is TGCGCCAGCAGCCTAGTGGAGACTGGACTAGCGGTGATATCTGGGGCCAACGTCCTGACTTTC. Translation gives CASSLVETGLAVISGANVLTF.

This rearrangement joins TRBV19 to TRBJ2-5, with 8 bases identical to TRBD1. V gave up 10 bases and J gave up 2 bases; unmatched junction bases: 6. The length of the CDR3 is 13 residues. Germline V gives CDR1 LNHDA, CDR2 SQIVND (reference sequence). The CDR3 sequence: CATMDRAQETQYF. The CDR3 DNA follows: TGTGCCACCATGGACAGGGCTCAAGAGACCCAGTACTTC. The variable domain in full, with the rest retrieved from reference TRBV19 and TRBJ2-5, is DGGITQSPKYLFRKEGQNVTLSCEQNLNHDAMYWYRQDPGQGLRLIYYSQIVNDFQKGDIAEGYSVSREKKESFPLTVTSAQKNPTAFYLCATMDRAQETQYFGPGTRLLVL.

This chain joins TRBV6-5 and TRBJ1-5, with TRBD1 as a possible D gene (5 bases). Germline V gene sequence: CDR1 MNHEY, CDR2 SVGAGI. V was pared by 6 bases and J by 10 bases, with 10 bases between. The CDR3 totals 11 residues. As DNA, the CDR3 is TGTGCCAGCAGCCGGGGGGAACCCCAGCATTTT. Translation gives CASSRGEPQHF.

The DNA of the CDR3 is TGTGCCAGCAGTTTGGGACTAGCGGGAGGGTTCCACGAGCAGTACTTC. This sequence encodes CASSLGLAGGFHEQYF. The chain couples TRBV6-5 to TRBJ2-7; 16 bases align to TRBD2. Unmatched junction bases numbered 5, after V lost 4 bases and J lost 5 bases. Per the germline V gene, CDR1 is MNHEY and CDR2 is SVGAGI. This CDR3 contains 16 residues.

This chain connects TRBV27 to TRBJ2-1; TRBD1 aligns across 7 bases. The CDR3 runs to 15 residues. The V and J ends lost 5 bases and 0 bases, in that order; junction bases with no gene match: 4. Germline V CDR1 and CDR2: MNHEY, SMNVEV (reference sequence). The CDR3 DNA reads TGTGCCAGCAGTCCAGACAGGGCCTCCTACAATGAGCAGTTCTTC. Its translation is CASSPDRASYNEQFF.